Listed here are 14 T cell receptor beta chains from one sample, sequenced in a study of identical twins. Each CDR3 protein is one row after TCRdb ran MiXCR on the 5' RACE reads. The repertoire holds roughly 630,000 distinct CDR3 sequences, with under 8.5% as singletons. This sample also appeared in a second study, on yellow fever vaccine responses in identical twins.

Sequenced input: PBMCs. Every receptor here comes from a woman aged 18-29 years in good health.

This clonotype was recorded a few times. The chain employs TRBV10-3 and TRBJ2-7; D gene uncertain. Germline CDR1 reads ENHRY; CDR2 reads SYGVKD. V was trimmed by 3 bases and J by 2 bases, leaving 5 bases between them. CDR3 size: 12 residues. The CDR3 sequence: CAISDFPYEQYF. The CDR3 DNA reads TGTGCCATCAGTGACTTCCCCTACGAGCAGTACTTC.

This chain joins TRBV11-1 and TRBJ2-7, with 7 positions matching TRBD2. The CDR3 is made up of 15 amino acids. V shed 2 bases, J shed 2 bases, and the junction held 6 bases outside the gene matches. Germline lookup yields CDR1 SGHAT and CDR2 FQDESV (reference sequence). The DNA of the CDR3 is TGTGCCAGCAGCTTAAATCCGGGACTACCCTACGAGCAGTACGTC. It is translated as CASSLNPGLPYEQYV.

This clonotype was observed at least ten times. The chain has TRBV4-1 and TRBJ2-5; D is possibly TRBD2 (6 bases). With 4 bases removed from V and 4 bases from J, the gap between germline ends came to 16 bases. Germline CDR1 is MGHRA and CDR2 is YSYEKL. The CDR3 contains 15 residues. The CDR3 region has the DNA TGCGCCAGCAGCCCCTCAGGGAGGCCCCCAGAGACCCAGTACTTC. The encoded protein is CASSPSGRPPETQYF.

J is TRBJ2-3 and V is TRBV20-1; D is undetermined. Between the trimmed V and J ends, which lost 3 bases and 3 bases, there was a span of 4 bases. The CDR3 is 11 amino acids. The germline V gene encodes CDR1 DFQATT and CDR2 SNEGSKA (reference sequence). The CDR3 sequence is CSASKTDTQYF. As DNA, the CDR3 is TGCAGTGCTAGTAAAACAGATACGCAGTATTTT.

The chain is built from TRBV18 and TRBJ2-5; maybe TRBD1 (6 bases). Trimming removed 6 bases at V and 0 bases at J, with 14 bases between. The V gene's germline CDR1 is KGHSH and CDR2 LQKENI. This CDR3 has 15 amino acids. This CDR3 reads CASSTVQGYQETQYF. CDR3 bases: TGTGCCAGCTCCACGGTTCAGGGGTACCAAGAGACCCAGTACTTC.

The chain links TRBV20-1 to TRBJ2-2; D possibly corresponds to TRBD2 (5 bases). Deletions cut 3 bases from V and 6 bases from J, with 11 bases between. CDR1 and CDR2 (germline): DFQATT, SNEGSKA (reference sequence). The CDR3 runs to 13 residues. The DNA for the CDR3 is TGCAGTGCTAGCTGGCCCGGGGCCGGGGAGCTGTTTTTT. Its translation is CSASWPGAGELFF.

This clonotype occurred many times. The chain links TRBV5-1 to TRBJ2-1, with 9 bases fitting TRBD2. J was trimmed by 2 bases and V by 2 bases; bases with no gene match: 8. Germline lookup yields CDR1 SGHRS and CDR2 YFSETQ. The CDR3 contains 17 residues. The CDR3 sequence: CASSFNSGRRAYNEQFF. Here the CDR3 DNA reads TGCGCCAGCAGCTTTAATAGCGGGAGACGGGCCTACAATGAGCAGTTCTTC. Full variable domain (missing parts from reference TRBV5-1 and TRBJ2-1): KAGVTQTPRYLIKTRGQQVTLSCSPISGHRSVSWYQQTPGQGLQFLFEYFSETQRNKGNFPGRFSGRQFSNSRSEMNVSTLELGDSALYLCASSFNSGRRAYNEQFFGPGTRLTVL.

Only a few counts were recorded for this clonotype. The genes are TRBV24-1 and TRBJ2-1, with 8 nucleotides matching TRBD2. Germline assignment: CDR1 KGHDR and CDR2 SFDVKD. The CDR3 has 15 amino acids. The trim removed 3 bases at V and 8 bases at J, leaving 8 bases unmatched. This chain's CDR3 is CATSDGERETHEQFF. The DNA of the CDR3 is TGTGCCACCAGTGATGGGGAGCGGGAGACGCATGAGCAGTTCTTC.

The chain employs TRBV29-1 and TRBJ2-1; 7 bases fit TRBD1. This CDR3 contains 13 residues. CDR1 is SQVTM, CDR2 ANQGSEA, per germline. Trimming at V came to 1 base and at J to 9 bases, leaving 6 bases not matched to a gene. The CDR3 DNA follows: TGCAGCGTTGAAGTCGGGCAGGGGGTTGAGCAGTTCTTC. This encodes CSVEVGQGVEQFF.

The chain links TRBV9 to TRBJ2-3; 10 bases match TRBD2. This CDR3 has 16 amino acids. V lost 3 bases to trimming and J lost 4 bases; unmatched junction nucleotides: 8. Germline assignment: CDR1 SGDLS and CDR2 YYNGEE. This CDR3 reads CASSAPGLASPDTQYF. As DNA, the CDR3 is TGTGCCAGCAGCGCACCGGGACTAGCGAGTCCAGATACGCAGTATTTT. Together with reference TRBV9 and TRBJ2-3, the CDR3 gives the full variable domain: DSGVTQTPKHLITATGQRVTLRCSPRSGDLSVYWYQQSLDQGLQFLIQYYNGEERAKGNILERFSAQQFPDLHSELNLSSLELGDSALYFCASSAPGLASPDTQYFGPGTRLTVL.

This sequence joins TRBV7-2 and TRBJ2-7, with TRBD1 identical over 8 bases. Germline lookup yields CDR1 SGHTA and CDR2 FQGNSA. J lost 5 bases, V lost 1 base, and 1 base had no gene match. This CDR3 is built from 13 residues. The CDR3 spells CASSLGQGHEQYV. CDR3 nucleotide sequence: TGTGCCAGCAGCTTAGGACAGGGGCACGAGCAGTACGTC.

The chain links TRBV2 to TRBJ2-2, with TRBD1 identical over 7 bases. Germline assignment: CDR1 SNHLY and CDR2 FYNNEI. Germline trimming cut 0 bases from V and 7 bases from J; bases unmatched to any gene: 8. The CDR3 is made up of 16 amino acids. CDR3 protein: CASSEALLRTGGELFF. CDR3 bases: TGTGCCAGCAGTGAAGCGCTCCTTAGGACAGGCGGGGAGCTGTTTTTT.

This clonotype is a singleton in its sample. One junction end disagrees with the germline gene, perhaps due to a read error. The chain recombines TRBV20-1 with TRBJ2-2, with D perhaps given as TRBD1 or TRBD2 (6 bases each). The CDR3 has 17 amino acids. CDR1 and CDR2 from the germline V gene are DFQATT and SNEGSKA (reference sequence). This chain's CDR3 is CCAPPPMAGTNTGELFF. For the CDR3, the DNA is TGCTGTGCTCCCCCCCCCATGGCGGGGACAAACACCGGGGAGCTGTTTTTT.

The genes are TRBV16 and TRBJ2-5; D gene ambiguous. Germline V CDR1 and CDR2: KGHSY, FQNENV. The length of the CDR3 is 15 residues. With 2 bases removed from V and 1 base from J, the gap between germline ends came to 11 bases. CDR3 in amino acids: CASSQRWQTQETQYF. Here the CDR3 DNA reads TGTGCCAGCAGCCAAAGGTGGCAGACCCAAGAGACCCAGTACTTC. The whole variable domain, filled in from reference TRBV16 and TRBJ2-5, reads GEEVAQTPKHLVRGEGQKAKLYCAPIKGHSYVFWYQQVLKNEFKFLISFQNENVFDETGMPKERFSAKCLPNSPCSLEIQATKLEDSAVYFCASSQRWQTQETQYFGPGTRLLVL.